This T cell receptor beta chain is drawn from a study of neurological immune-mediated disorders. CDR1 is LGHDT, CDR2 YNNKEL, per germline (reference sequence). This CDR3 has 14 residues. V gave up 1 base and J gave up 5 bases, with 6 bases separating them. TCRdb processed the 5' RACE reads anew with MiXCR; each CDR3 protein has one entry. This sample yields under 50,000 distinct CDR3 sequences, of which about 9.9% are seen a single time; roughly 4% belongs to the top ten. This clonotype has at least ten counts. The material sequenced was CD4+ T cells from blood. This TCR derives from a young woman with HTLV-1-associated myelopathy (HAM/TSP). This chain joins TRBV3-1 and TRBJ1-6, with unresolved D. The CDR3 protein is CASSQGKDNSPLHF. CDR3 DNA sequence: TGTGCCAGCAGCCAAGGGAAGGATAATTCACCCCTCCACTTT. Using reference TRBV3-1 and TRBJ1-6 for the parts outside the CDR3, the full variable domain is DTAVSQTPKYLVTQMGNDKSIKCEQNLGHDTMYWYKQDSKKFLKIMFSYNNKELIINETVPNRFSPKSPDKAHLNLHINSLELGDSAVYFCASSQGKDNSPLHFGNGTRLTVT.